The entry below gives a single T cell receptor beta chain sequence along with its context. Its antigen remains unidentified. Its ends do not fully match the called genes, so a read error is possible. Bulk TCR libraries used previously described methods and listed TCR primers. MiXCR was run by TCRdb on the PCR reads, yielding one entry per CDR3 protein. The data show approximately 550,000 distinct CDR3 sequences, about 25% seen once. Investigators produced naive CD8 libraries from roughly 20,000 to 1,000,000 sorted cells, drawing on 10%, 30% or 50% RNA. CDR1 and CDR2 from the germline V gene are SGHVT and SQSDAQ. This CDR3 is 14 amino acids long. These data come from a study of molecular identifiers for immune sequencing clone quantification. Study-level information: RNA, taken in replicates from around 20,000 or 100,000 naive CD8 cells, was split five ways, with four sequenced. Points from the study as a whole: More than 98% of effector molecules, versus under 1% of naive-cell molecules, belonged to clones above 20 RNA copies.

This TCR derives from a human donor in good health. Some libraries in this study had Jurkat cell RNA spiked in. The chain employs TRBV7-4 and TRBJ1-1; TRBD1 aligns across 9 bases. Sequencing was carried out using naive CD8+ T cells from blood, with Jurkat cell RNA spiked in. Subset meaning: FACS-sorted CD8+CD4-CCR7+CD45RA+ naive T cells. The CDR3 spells CASSAEDRGGEAIF. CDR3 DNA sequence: TGTGCCAGCAGCGCGGAGGACAGGGGTGGTGAAGCTATCTTT.